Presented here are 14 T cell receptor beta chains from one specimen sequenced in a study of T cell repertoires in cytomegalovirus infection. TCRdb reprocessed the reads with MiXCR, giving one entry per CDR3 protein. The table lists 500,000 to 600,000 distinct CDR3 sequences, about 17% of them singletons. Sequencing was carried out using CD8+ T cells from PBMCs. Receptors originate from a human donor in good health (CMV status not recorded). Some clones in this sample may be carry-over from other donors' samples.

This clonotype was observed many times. CDR3 DNA sequence: TGTGCCAGCAGTGAAGGCAGCGACCGAACTTATGGCTACACCTTC. Translating gives CASSEGSDRTYGYTF. The chain couples TRBV6-1 to TRBJ1-2; D is unresolved. Trimming cost V 1 base and J 5 bases, with 14 bases left between them. Germline lookup yields CDR1 MNHNS and CDR2 SASEGT. The CDR3 covers 15 residues.

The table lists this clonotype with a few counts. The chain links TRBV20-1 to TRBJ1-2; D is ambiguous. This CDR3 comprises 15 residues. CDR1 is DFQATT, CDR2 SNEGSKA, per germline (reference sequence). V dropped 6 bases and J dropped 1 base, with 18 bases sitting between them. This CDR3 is CSARGQATVNYGYTF. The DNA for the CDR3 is TGCAGTGCCCGAGGTCAAGCGACGGTTAACTATGGCTACACCTTC.

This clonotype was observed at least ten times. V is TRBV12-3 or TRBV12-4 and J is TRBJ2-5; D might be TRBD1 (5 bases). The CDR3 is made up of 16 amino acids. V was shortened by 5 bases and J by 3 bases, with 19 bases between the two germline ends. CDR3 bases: TGTGCCAGCAGTACCTCCATAAGGGGTATCAAAGAGACCCAGTACTTC. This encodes CASSTSIRGIKETQYF.

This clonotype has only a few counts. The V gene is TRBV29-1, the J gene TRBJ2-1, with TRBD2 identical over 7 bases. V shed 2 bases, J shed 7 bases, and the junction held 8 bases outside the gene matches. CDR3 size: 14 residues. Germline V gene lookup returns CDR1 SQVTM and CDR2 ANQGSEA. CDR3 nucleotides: TGCAGCGTTGAACACGGGGGAGGGTTTAATGAGCAGTTCTTC. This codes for CSVEHGGGFNEQFF.

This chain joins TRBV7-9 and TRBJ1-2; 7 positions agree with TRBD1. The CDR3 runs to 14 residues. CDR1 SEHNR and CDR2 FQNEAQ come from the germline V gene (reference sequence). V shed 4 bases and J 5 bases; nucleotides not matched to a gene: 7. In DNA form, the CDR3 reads TGTGCCAGCAGCTCGACAGGGATGGAGTATGGCTACACCTTC. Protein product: CASSSTGMEYGYTF.

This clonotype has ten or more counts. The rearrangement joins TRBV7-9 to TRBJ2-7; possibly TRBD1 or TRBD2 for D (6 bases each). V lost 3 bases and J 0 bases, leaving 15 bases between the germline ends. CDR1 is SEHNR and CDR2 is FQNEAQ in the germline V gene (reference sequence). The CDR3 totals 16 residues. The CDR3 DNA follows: TGTGCCAGCAGCTTCAGCGCCGGGGGCCGCTCCTACGAGCAGTACTTC. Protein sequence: CASSFSAGGRSYEQYF.

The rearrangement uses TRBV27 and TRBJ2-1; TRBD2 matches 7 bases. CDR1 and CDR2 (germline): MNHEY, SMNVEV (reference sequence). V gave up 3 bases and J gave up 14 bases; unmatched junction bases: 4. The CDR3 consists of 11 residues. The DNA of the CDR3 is TGTGCCAGCAGTTTCGGACTAGGCGAGTTCTTC. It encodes CASSFGLGEFF.

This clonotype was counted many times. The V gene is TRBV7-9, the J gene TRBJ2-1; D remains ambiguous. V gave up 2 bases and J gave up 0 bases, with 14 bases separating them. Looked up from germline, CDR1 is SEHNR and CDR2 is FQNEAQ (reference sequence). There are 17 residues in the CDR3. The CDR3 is CASSLIPGSSSYNEQFF. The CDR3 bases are TGTGCCAGCAGCTTAATACCTGGATCGAGCTCCTACAATGAGCAGTTCTTC. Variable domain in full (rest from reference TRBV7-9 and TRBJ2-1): DTGVSQNPRHKITKRGQNVTFRCDPISEHNRLYWYRQTLGQGPEFLTYFQNEAQLEKSRLLSDRFSAERPKGSFSTLEIQRTEQGDSAMYLCASSLIPGSSSYNEQFFGPGTRLTVL.

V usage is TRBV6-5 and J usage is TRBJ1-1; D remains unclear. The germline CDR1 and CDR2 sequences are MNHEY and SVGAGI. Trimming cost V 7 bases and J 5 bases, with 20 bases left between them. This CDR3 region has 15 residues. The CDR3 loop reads CASIDPLSERTEAFF. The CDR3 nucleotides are TGTGCCAGCATCGATCCCCTTTCCGAGAGGACTGAAGCTTTCTTT.

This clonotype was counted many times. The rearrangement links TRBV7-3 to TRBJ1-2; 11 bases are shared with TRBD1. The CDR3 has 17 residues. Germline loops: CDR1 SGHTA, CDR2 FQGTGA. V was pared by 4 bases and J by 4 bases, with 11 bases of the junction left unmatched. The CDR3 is CASSSRTGGAPRYGYTF. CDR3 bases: TGTGCCAGCAGCTCGAGGACAGGGGGCGCCCCACGCTATGGCTACACCTTC.

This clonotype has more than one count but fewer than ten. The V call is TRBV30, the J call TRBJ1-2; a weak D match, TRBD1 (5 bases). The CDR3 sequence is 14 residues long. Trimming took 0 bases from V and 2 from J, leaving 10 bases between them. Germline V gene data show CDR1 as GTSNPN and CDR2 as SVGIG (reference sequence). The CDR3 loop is CAWSVRGENYGYTF. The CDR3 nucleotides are TGTGCCTGGAGTGTACGGGGGGAAAACTATGGCTACACCTTC.

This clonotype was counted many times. The CDR3 protein is CSARARGYWSDTEAFF. Here the CDR3 DNA reads TGCAGTGCTAGGGCAAGGGGGTACTGGTCGGACACTGAAGCTTTCTTT. The rearrangement uses TRBV20-1 and TRBJ1-1, with D possibly TRBD1 on 6 matching bases. CDR3 size: 16 residues. CDR1 DFQATT and CDR2 SNEGSKA come from the germline V gene (reference sequence). V was cut by 3 bases and J by 3 bases, with 20 bases left in between.

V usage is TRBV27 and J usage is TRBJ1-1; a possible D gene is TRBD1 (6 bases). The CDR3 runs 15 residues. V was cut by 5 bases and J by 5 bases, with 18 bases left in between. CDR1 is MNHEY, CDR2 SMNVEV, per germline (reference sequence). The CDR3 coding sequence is TGTGCCAGCAGTCCTTCCAGGGGAGCGGGTACTGAAGCTTTCTTT. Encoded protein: CASSPSRGAGTEAFF.

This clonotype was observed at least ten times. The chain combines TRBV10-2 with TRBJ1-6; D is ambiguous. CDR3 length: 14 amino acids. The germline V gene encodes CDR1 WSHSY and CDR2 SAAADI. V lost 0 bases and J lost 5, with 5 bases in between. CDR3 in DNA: TGCGCCAGCAGTGAGTCGGCAGATAATTCACCCCTCCACTTT. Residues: CASSESADNSPLHF.